The clone carrying this T cell receptor (beta chain) was seen more than once but under ten times. The antigen remains undetermined. Gene labels here are mouse ones. The CDR3 extends 1 residue past the end of the read, so its final part is completed from the germline J gene. This specimen comes from a study of tissue T cells after allogeneic stem cell transplantation. V lost 5 bases to trimming and J lost 0 bases, with 14 bases between them. This CDR3 has 15 amino acids. Germline lookup yields CDR1 SNHLY and CDR2 FYNGKV (reference sequence). The time point: mouse harvest day 14 after allogeneic transplant. Tail vein injection delivered 10^7 T-cell-depleted bone marrow cells and 10^6 splenic CD5+ T cells. Libraries were prepared by immunoSEQ multiplex PCR; TCRdb keeps only in-frame clonotypes and omits some of them. In the table there are 2,000 to 2,500 clones, over 35% of which are singletons. Whole-study findings and limits: Within patients, tissue anatomy strongly shaped TCR repertoire composition.

This clonotype was obtained from a female BALB/c mouse given C57BL/6 T cells with graft-versus-host disease after an allogeneic hematopoietic cell transplant. The chain links TRBV3 to TRBJ2-7; D may be TRBD1 (6 bases). The sample consisted of gut tissue. This CDR3 is CASSQKGQISYEQYF. The sequenced part of the CDR3 DNA is TGTGCCAGCAGCCAGAAGGGACAAATCTCCTATGAACAGTAC.